This paragraph reports one T cell receptor beta chain. Amplification used 60 Vbeta primers and 13 Jbeta primers. Sequenced by immunoSEQ multiplex PCR; TCRdb stores in-frame clones only, minus some. Counted here are 140,000 or so clones, about 70% occurring once; the ten biggest clones make up roughly 4.7%. The CDR3 has 16 residues. Trimming cost V 4 bases and J 3 bases; bases outside gene matches: 9. Looked up from germline, CDR1 is MNHNS and CDR2 is SASEGT. This sample stems from a study of cytomegalovirus exposure and HLA in healthy donors. The gene calls are TRBV6-1 and TRBJ2-3; 8 bases are a match to TRBD2. Sequencing was done on a sample of PBMCs. The receptor's source is a man between 60 and 70 years old in good health and CMV-seronegative. For the CDR3, the DNA is TGTGCCAGCAGTGCAGGAAGCGGGAGAGGTACAGATACGCAGTATTTT. Translating it yields CASSAGSGRGTDTQYF.